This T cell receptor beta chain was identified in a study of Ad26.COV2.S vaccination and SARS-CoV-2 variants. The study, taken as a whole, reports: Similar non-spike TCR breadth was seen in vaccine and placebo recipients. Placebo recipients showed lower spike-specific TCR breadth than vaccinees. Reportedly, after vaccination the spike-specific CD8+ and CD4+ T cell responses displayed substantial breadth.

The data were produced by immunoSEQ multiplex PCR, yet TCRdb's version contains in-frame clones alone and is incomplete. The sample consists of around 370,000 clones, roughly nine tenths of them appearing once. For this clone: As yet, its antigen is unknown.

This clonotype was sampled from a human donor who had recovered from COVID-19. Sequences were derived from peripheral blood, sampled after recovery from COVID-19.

CDR3 bases: TGTGCCAGCAGCCCATCCAACACCGGGGAGCTGTTTTTT. It is translated as CASSPSNTGELFF. This chain joins TRBV7-2 and TRBJ2-2, with D uncertain. The V end lost 5 bases, the J end lost 2 bases, and 6 bases lay between the germline ends. CDR3 length: 13 amino acids. In germline, CDR1 is SGHTA, CDR2 FQGNSA.